These T cell receptor beta chains were read from a single sample in a study of blood T cell repertoires in COVID-19. Method: immunoSEQ multiplex PCR; TCRdb's copy keeps in-frame clones and lacks some. This sample has about 220,000 clones, with about 80% found just once. The sequenced material came from PBMCs or T cells enriched from blood (not recorded which). The receptors were gathered from a woman aged 45-60 years who had been exposed to COVID-19. Each CDR3 is given with its conserved first and last residue. Fields, in order: D gene, clone size, J gene, V gene, CDR3 protein, CDR3 DNA. The D gene is left open where the match is weak. Clone size is stated in some rows and not others, as once, few, many or a class when expanded.

-,-,TRBJ1-5,TRBV5-5,CASSPVDSLNQPQHF,TGTGCCAGCAGCCCAGTCGACAGCCTCAATCAGCCCCAGCATTTT
TRBD1,-,TRBJ1-1,TRBV5-1,CASSVSTGGGTEAFF,TGCGCCAGCAGCGTATCCACAGGGGGAGGGACTGAAGCTTTCTTT
TRBD1,-,TRBJ1-2,TRBV5-1,CASSSRPTGGYGYTF,TGCGCCAGCAGCTCGCGGCCAACAGGGGGCTATGGCTACACCTTC
-,-,TRBJ2-2,TRBV19,CASTTRWQENTGELFF,TGTGCCAGCACAACAAGATGGCAGGAGAACACCGGGGAGCTGTTTTTT
-,-,TRBJ1-5,TRBV15,CATSRDPSPDQPQHF,TGTGCCACCAGCAGAGATCCTTCCCCCGATCAGCCCCAGCATTTT
TRBD1,once,TRBJ1-3,TRBV7-8,CASSSGDRVKNTIYF,TGTGCCAGCAGCTCAGGGGACAGGGTAAAGAACACCATATATTTT
-,-,TRBJ1-5,TRBV29-1,CSVLMAGFGQPQHF,TGCAGCGTTCTCATGGCAGGGTTCGGACAGCCCCAGCATTTT
-,-,TRBJ2-3,TRBV7-9,CASRLSEYYFTDTQYF,TGTGCCAGCAGGTTAAGCGAGTATTACTTCACAGATACGCAGTATTTT
-,-,TRBJ1-6,TRBV6-4,CASSDSGGREGGNDNNSPLHF,TGTGCCAGCAGTGACTCGGGGGGGAGGGAAGGAGGAAACGATAATAATTCACCCCTCCACTTT
-,-,TRBJ1-2,TRBV11-2,CASSLTMLGPNDGYTF,TGTGCCAGCAGCTTAACGATGTTGGGCCCCAATGATGGCTACACCTTC
TRBD2,-,TRBJ2-7,TRBV5-4,CASSLVAGGSYEQYF,TGTGCCAGCAGCTTGGTAGCGGGGGGCTCCTACGAGCAGTACTTC
-,-,TRBJ1-5,TRBV7-9,CASSEMNQPQHF,TGTGCCAGCAGCGAGATGAATCAGCCCCAGCATTTT
-,-,TRBJ1-1,TRBV7-9,CASSSRTKYTEAFF,TGTGCCAGCAGCTCTAGGACAAAATACACTGAAGCTTTCTTT
TRBD1,once,TRBJ1-4,TRBV18,CASSPGDRGGRSEKLFF,TGTGCCAGCTCACCCGGGGACAGGGGAGGACGGAGTGAAAAACTGTTTTTT
-,-,TRBJ1-4,TRBV11-2,CASSLAGAGEKLFF,TGTGCCAGCAGCTTAGCAGGGGCGGGTGAAAAACTGTTTTTT
-,-,TRBJ2-1,TRBV6-2/TRBV6-3,CASSSTGSTSNEQFF,TGTGCCAGCAGCTCAACCGGGTCCACGAGCAATGAGCAGTTCTTC
-,-,TRBJ1-2,TRBV5-6,CASSRQPNYGYTF,TGTGCCAGCAGCCGACAGCCTAACTATGGCTACACCTTC
-,once,TRBJ1-1,TRBV9,CASSHNRNRDTENQAFF,TGTGCCAGCAGCCATAACCGGAACCGGGACACCGAAAACCAAGCTTTCTTT
-,once,TRBJ2-1,TRBV7-2,CASSQRFSSYNEQFF,TGTGCCAGCAGCCAGCGGTTCAGCTCCTACAATGAGCAGTTCTTC
-,few,TRBJ1-1,TRBV9,CASSVASQDTEAFF,TGTGCCAGCAGCGTAGCATCCCAGGACACTGAAGCTTTCTTT
TRBD1,once,TRBJ1-1,TRBV5-1,CASSLDSKGARAFF,TGCGCCAGCAGCTTGGACTCTAAGGGGGCAAGGGCTTTCTTT
TRBD1,-,TRBJ2-5,TRBV5-4,CASSLGDRGRQTQYF,TGTGCCAGCAGCTTGGGGGACAGGGGTCGACAGACCCAGTACTTC
-,-,TRBJ2-1,TRBV29-1,CSVTGGRSYNEQFF,TGCAGCGTTACGGGGGGCCGCTCCTACAATGAGCAGTTCTTC
-,-,TRBJ2-3,TRBV28,CASRRSLDSWGDTQYF,TGTGCCAGCAGACGGAGTTTGGACAGTTGGGGGGATACGCAGTATTTT
TRBD1,-,TRBJ2-2,TRBV11-2,CASSSMSGTGVTGELFF,TGTGCCAGCAGCTCCATGTCCGGGACAGGGGTGACCGGGGAGCTGTTTTTT
-,-,TRBJ1-3,TRBV7-2,CASSPRVTIYF,TGTGCCAGCAGCCCCAGGGTAACCATATATTTT
-,-,TRBJ1-1,TRBV6-1,CASSEGTVSFFF,TGTGCCAGCAGTGAAGGGACAGTGTCCTTTTTCTTT
-,-,TRBJ1-2,TRBV7-9,CASSSRGNIDGYTF,TGTGCCAGCAGCTCCCGAGGGAATATAGATGGCTACACCTTC
-,-,TRBJ1-3,TRBV10-1,CASGGVPGGPIYF,TGCGCCAGCGGCGGGGTCCCCGGTGGGCCCATATATTTT
TRBD2,-,TRBJ2-1,TRBV5-1,CASSTSGYNEQFF,TGCGCCAGCAGTACTAGCGGTTACAATGAGCAGTTCTTC
-,-,TRBJ2-7,TRBV5-1,CASNAGPSFYEQYF,TGCGCCAGCAACGCGGGACCCTCCTTCTACGAGCAGTACTTC
-,-,TRBJ2-1,TRBV5-1,CASSPGGYGRNEQFF,TGCGCCAGCAGCCCAGGAGGGTATGGGCGGAATGAGCAGTTCTTC